The 32 T cell receptor beta chains in this list originate from one sample, sequenced in a study of blood T cell repertoires in COVID-19. The protocol was immunoSEQ multiplex PCR, while the TCRdb copy is restricted to in-frame clones and leaves out a portion. The sample consists of under 300,000 clones, around 86% of them appearing once. Specimen: peripheral blood. The receptors derive from a human donor in a cohort sampled during active COVID-19.

This clone has a single count. The chain joins TRBV5-1 to TRBJ1-2, with 10 bases lining up with TRBD1. The CDR3 totals 15 residues. The ends lost 3 bases at V and 2 bases at J; junction bases unmatched: 4. Germline CDR1 is SGHRS and CDR2 is YFSETQ. The CDR3 DNA follows: TGCGCCAGCAGCTGGTCGGGACAGGGGAACTATGGCTACACCTTC. Protein: CASSWSGQGNYGYTF. Drawing the rest from reference TRBV5-1 and TRBJ1-2, the complete variable domain is KAGVTQTPRYLIKTRGQQVTLSCSPISGHRSVSWYQQTPGQGLQFLFEYFSETQRNKGNFPGRFSGRQFSNSRSEMNVSTLELGDSALYLCASSWSGQGNYGYTFGSGTRLTVV.

The chain combines TRBV7-9 with TRBJ2-1, with D unresolved. V lost 5 bases to trimming and J lost 10 bases, with 9 bases between them. In germline, CDR1 is SEHNR, CDR2 FQNEAQ (reference sequence). CDR3 size: 11 residues. CDR3 amino acids: CASSNHEEQFF. The CDR3 bases are TGTGCCAGCAGCAACCACGAGGAGCAGTTCTTC.

The chain links TRBV6-1 to TRBJ2-3, with D possibly being TRBD1 (5 bases). Germline V gene lookup returns CDR1 MNHNS and CDR2 SASEGT. The CDR3 has 15 residues. Trimming pared 2 bases from V and 4 bases from J, leaving 13 bases between. The chain's CDR3 is CASSESGNIADTQYF. The CDR3 DNA reads as TGTGCCAGCAGTGAATCAGGGAATATCGCAGATACGCAGTATTTT.

This chain links TRBV21-1 with TRBJ2-5; the listed D gene, TRBD1, was not tested against the DNA. TRBV21-1 is shown as a pseudogene. This CDR3 has 13 amino acids. The CDR3 DNA sequence: TGTGCCAGCACGACAGGGTCTCAAGAGACCCAGTACTTC. It translates to CASTTGSQETQYF.

CDR3 protein: CASSLLFRLAGGPTDTQYF. CDR3 in DNA: TGTGCCAGCAGCTTATTATTCAGACTAGCGGGAGGGCCTACGGATACGCAGTATTTT. V gene TRBV7-2 combines with J gene TRBJ2-3; 14 bases map to TRBD2. The CDR3 length is 19 residues. Germline CDR1 and CDR2: SGHTA and FQGNSA. Trimming cost V 2 bases and J 6 bases; bases outside gene matches: 13.

The CDR3, as DNA: TGTGCCAGCACCGCGGGGGCGATCTCCTACAATGAGCAGTTCTTC. Protein: CASTAGAISYNEQFF. The chain has TRBV2 and TRBJ2-1; TRBD2 is a possible D gene (7 bases). Looked up from germline, CDR1 is SNHLY and CDR2 is FYNNEI. This CDR3 has 15 residues. The ends were cut back, 7 bases at V and 0 bases at J, with 13 bases in the middle.

The V gene is TRBV19, the J gene TRBJ1-1, with no clear D. The CDR3 is made up of 12 amino acids. Deletions cut 4 bases from V and 5 bases from J, with 8 bases between. Germline V CDR1 and CDR2: LNHDA, SQIVND (reference sequence). In DNA, the CDR3 is TGTGCCAGTAGTACGTACAGAACTGAAGCTTTCTTT. Its protein product is CASSTYRTEAFF.

V usage is TRBV4-1 and J usage is TRBJ2-5, with D possibly matching TRBD2 (6 bases). The V end was cut by 2 bases, the J end by 4 bases, with 11 bases between. The CDR3 loop spans 14 amino acids. CDR1 and CDR2 from the germline V gene are MGHRA and YSYEKL. CDR3 sequence: CASSQRGGPETQYF. For the CDR3, the DNA is TGCGCCAGCAGCCAAAGGGGAGGCCCAGAGACCCAGTACTTC.

V is TRBV14 and J is TRBJ2-3; D not resolved. V lost 0 bases to trimming and J lost 8 bases, with 3 bases between them. CDR3 length equals 11 residues. Germline lookup yields CDR1 SGHDN and CDR2 FVKESK. As DNA, the CDR3 is TGTGCCAGCAGCCAAGATCGTACGCAGTATTTT. Translation: CASSQDRTQYF.

Only a few counts were recorded for this clone. The chain recombines TRBV4-3 with TRBJ1-2; perhaps TRBD1 as D (5 bases). Germline V gives CDR1 LGHNA, CDR2 YSLEER. V dropped 1 base and J dropped 2 bases, with 11 bases sitting between them. CDR3 length equals 15 residues. CDR3 loop: CASSQGGGNNYGYTF. The CDR3 nucleotides read TGCGCCAGCAGCCAAGGCGGGGGAAACAACTATGGCTACACCTTC.

This sequence joins TRBV10-3 and TRBJ2-3; possible D gene TRBD1, 6 bases. This CDR3 has 13 residues. V was pared by 8 bases and J by 3 bases, with 12 bases between. CDR1 is ENHRY and CDR2 is SYGVKD in the germline V gene. This chain's CDR3 is CAIVGQPTDTQYF. Written as DNA, the CDR3 is TGTGCCATCGTAGGACAGCCTACAGATACGCAGTATTTT.

The chain employs TRBV5-6 and TRBJ2-7; D is uncertain. The CDR3 totals 12 residues. The germline V and J ends were trimmed by 8 bases and 2 bases, with 11 bases remaining between them. The germline CDR1 and CDR2 sequences are SGHDT and YYEEEE. The CDR3 here is CASALGPYEQYF. The CDR3 DNA follows: TGTGCCAGTGCGCTGGGCCCCTACGAGCAGTACTTC. The whole variable domain, filled in from reference TRBV5-6 and TRBJ2-7, reads DAGVTQSPTHLIKTRGQQVTLRCSPKSGHDTVSWYQQALGQGPQFIFQYYEEEERQRGNFPDRFSGHQFPNYSSELNVNALLLGDSALYLCASALGPYEQYFGPGTRLTVT.

This clone was counted a few times. The V and J genes are TRBV7-9 and TRBJ2-1, with D maybe TRBD2 (6 bases). Trimming removed 4 bases at V and 8 bases at J, with 21 bases between. Germline CDR1 SEHNR, CDR2 FQNEAQ (reference sequence). The CDR3 spans 16 residues. CDR3 loop: CASSWVGTSIPHEQFF. The CDR3 nucleotides read TGTGCCAGCAGCTGGGTTGGGACTTCTATTCCCCATGAGCAGTTCTTC.

This clone occurred a few times. The chain combines TRBV6-5 with TRBJ2-3; the D is unclear. The ends were cut back, 6 bases at V and 4 bases at J, with 5 bases in the middle. The CDR3 spans 11 residues. CDR1 is MNHEY and CDR2 is SVGAGI in the germline V gene. As DNA, the CDR3 is TGTGCCAGCAGAAGAGCAGATACGCAGTATTTT. The encoded protein is CASRRADTQYF.

Points on this clone: Other DNA sequences in this specimen translate into the identical CDR3. The V call is TRBV27, the J call TRBJ2-7; D may be TRBD1 (6 bases). V was pared by 3 bases and J by 0 bases, with 12 bases between. The CDR3 runs to 15 residues. Germline CDR1 MNHEY, CDR2 SMNVEV (reference sequence). In DNA, the CDR3 is TGTGCCAGCAGTTTTTTGGACAGAGGCTCCTACGAGCAGTACTTC. Amino acids: CASSFLDRGSYEQYF.

CDR3 nucleotide sequence: TGTGCCAGCAGCTTCGGACAGGGGACCGAGCAGTACTTC. Protein sequence: CASSFGQGTEQYF. The chain recombines TRBV11-3 with TRBJ2-7; 9 nucleotides agree with TRBD1. The CDR3 has 13 amino acids. Germline V gives CDR1 SGHNT, CDR2 YENEEA. Trimming removed 3 bases from V and 6 bases from J; junction bases left unmatched: 3. Based on the CDR3 plus reference TRBV11-3 and TRBJ2-7, the full variable domain is EAGVVQSPRYKIIEKKQPVAFWCNPISGHNTLYWYLQNLGQGPELLIRYENEEAVDDSQLPKDRFSAERLKGVDSTLKIQPAELGDSAVYLCASSFGQGTEQYFGPGTRLTVT.

This CDR3 is CASRAGASGSYEQYF. CDR3 sequence (DNA): TGTGCCAGCAGGGCCGGGGCTAGCGGCTCCTACGAGCAGTACTTC. The chain is built from TRBV27 and TRBJ2-7; 7 nucleotides line up with TRBD2. V trimming: 6 bases; J trimming: 0 bases; junction bases outside the gene matches: 8. The CDR3 runs 15 residues. The germline CDR1 and CDR2 sequences are MNHEY and SMNVEV (reference sequence).

V is TRBV6-1 and J is TRBJ2-1; 7 bases fit TRBD2. The V gene end was trimmed by 2 bases and the J gene end by 7 bases; junction bases not matched to a gene: 8. This CDR3 is 15 amino acids long. CDR1 is MNHNS and CDR2 is SASEGT in the germline V gene. The CDR3 sequence: CASSEWTRTWNEQFF. CDR3 coding DNA: TGTGCCAGCAGTGAATGGACTAGGACTTGGAATGAGCAGTTCTTC.

V and J are TRBV2 and TRBJ2-7; 9 bases are shared with TRBD1. Germline CDR1 reads SNHLY; CDR2 reads FYNNEI. Trimming at V came to 10 bases and at J to 5 bases, leaving 9 bases not matched to a gene. CDR3 length: 13 amino acids. The CDR3: CAMLTGGMDEQYF. CDR3 DNA sequence: TGTGCCATGCTGACAGGGGGTATGGACGAGCAGTACTTC.

This chain joins TRBV27 and TRBJ2-6, with a tentative D call TRBD1 (6 bases). V was clipped by 5 bases and J by 4 bases, with 12 bases between them. Germline assignment: CDR1 MNHEY and CDR2 SMNVEV (reference sequence). The CDR3 is made up of 15 amino acids. DNA for the CDR3: TGTGCCAGCAGTCCCGCAGGGGTCGGGGCCAACGTCCTGACTTTC. It translates to CASSPAGVGANVLTF.

A remark on this clone: The sample carries other DNA sequences with the same CDR3. The chain couples TRBV11-2 to TRBJ2-2; maybe TRBD2 (6 bases). The CDR3 length is 16 residues. Germline V gives CDR1 SGHAT, CDR2 FQNNGV. The V gene lost 5 bases and the J gene lost 5 bases, with 18 bases spanning the gap. CDR3 in DNA: TGTGCCAGCAGCACGGGGCTAGCAGGAGGGACCGGGGAGCTGTTTTTT. Translated: CASSTGLAGGTGELFF. Complete variable domain (other parts from reference TRBV11-2 and TRBJ2-2): EAGVAQSPRYKIIEKRQSVAFWCNPISGHATLYWYQQILGQGPKLLIQFQNNGVVDDSQLPKDRFSAERLKGVDSTLKIQPAKLEDSAVYLCASSTGLAGGTGELFFGEGSRLTVL.

The chain has TRBV7-2 and TRBJ1-2; the D gene is possibly TRBD1 (5 bases). V shed 5 bases and J shed 5 bases, with 15 bases lying between them. The CDR3 has 14 amino acids. Germline V gives CDR1 SGHTA, CDR2 FQGNSA. CDR3 DNA: TGTGCCAGCAGCGTGGGAGGGACCGGGTATGGCTACACCTTC. Translated, it gives CASSVGGTGYGYTF. Full variable domain (rest looked up from reference TRBV7-2 and TRBJ1-2): GAGVSQSPSNKVTEKGKDVELRCDPISGHTALYWYRQSLGQGLEFLIYFQGNSAPDKSGLPSDRFSAERTGGSVSTLTIQRTQQEDSAVYLCASSVGGTGYGYTFGSGTRLTVV.

This clone occurred once. The rearrangement links TRBV29-1 to TRBJ2-7, with 8 bases lining up with TRBD1. Trimming took 3 bases from V and 4 from J; bases not matched to a gene: 8. Germline CDR1 and CDR2: SQVTM and ANQGSEA. The CDR3 length is 14 residues. The CDR3 reads CSVDPQGQGYEQYF. For the CDR3, the DNA is TGCAGCGTTGACCCCCAAGGACAGGGTTACGAGCAGTACTTC.

The J gene is TRBJ2-3, the V gene TRBV20-1, with 7 bases aligning to TRBD2. V dropped 6 bases and J dropped 6; count of bases not matched to a gene: 3. This CDR3 is built from 11 residues. CDR1 DFQATT and CDR2 SNEGSKA come from the germline V gene (reference sequence). The CDR3 reads CSARAGDTQYF. For the CDR3, the DNA is TGCAGTGCCCGAGCGGGGGATACGCAGTATTTT.

V gene TRBV27 combines with J gene TRBJ2-1; D uncertain. The CDR3 consists of 17 residues. The ends were cut back, 7 bases at V and 4 bases at J, with 23 bases in the middle. Germline V CDR1 and CDR2: MNHEY, SMNVEV (reference sequence). The CDR3 DNA follows: TGTGCCAGCACCACGCAAGCCGGGTCAACGTTATACAATGAGCAGTTCTTC. It specifies CASTTQAGSTLYNEQFF.

This rearrangement joins TRBV4-1 to TRBJ1-3; D is possibly TRBD1 (5 bases). The CDR3 has 17 amino acids. The V gene lost 3 bases and the J gene lost 2 bases, with 17 bases spanning the gap. From germline, CDR1 is MGHRA and CDR2 YSYEKL. The CDR3 protein is CASSQFPGLVTGNTIYF. The CDR3 DNA follows: TGCGCCAGCAGCCAGTTTCCAGGGTTAGTCACTGGAAACACCATATATTTT.

This chain connects TRBV5-4 to TRBJ2-1; a possible D gene is TRBD1 (5 bases). This CDR3 is 15 amino acids long. The germline gives CDR1 SGHNT, CDR2 YYREEE (reference sequence). V was cut by 0 bases and J by 6 bases, with 13 bases left in between. This CDR3 reads CASSLAKGIANEQFF. The DNA for the CDR3 is TGTGCCAGCAGCTTGGCCAAGGGGATAGCCAATGAGCAGTTCTTC.

This rearrangement joins TRBV6-5 to TRBJ1-2, with 9 bases fitting TRBD1. The length of the CDR3 is 12 residues. Germline trimming cut 8 bases from V and 8 bases from J; bases unmatched to any gene: 6. CDR1 is MNHEY and CDR2 is SVGAGI in the germline V gene. The CDR3 reads CASEGTGLGYTF. The CDR3 DNA reads as TGTGCCAGCGAGGGGACAGGGCTCGGCTACACCTTC.

J is TRBJ1-2 and V is TRBV7-2, with 7 positions matching TRBD1. The germline CDR1 and CDR2 sequences are SGHTA and FQGNSA. The V and J ends lost 1 base and 2 bases, in that order; junction bases with no gene match: 4. This CDR3 is 15 amino acids long. DNA for the CDR3: TGTGCCAGCAGCTTAGGAGGCAGGGGGAACTATGGCTACACCTTC. Protein sequence: CASSLGGRGNYGYTF.

The gene calls are TRBV6-5 and TRBJ2-7, with unresolved D. Germline V gene data show CDR1 as MNHEY and CDR2 as SVGAGI. V was pared by 6 bases and J by 3 bases, with 18 bases between. The CDR3 is 15 amino acids. DNA for the CDR3: TGTGCCAGCAGAACTGGTCCCGCAGGTTTCTACGAGCAGTACTTC. Protein product: CASRTGPAGFYEQYF.

Here the CDR3 DNA reads TGTGCCAGTAGCTTCTGGACTGGGACCGGGGAGCTGTTTTTT. Translated, it gives CASSFWTGTGELFF. This chain links TRBV19 with TRBJ2-2, with TRBD2 as a possible D gene (5 bases). V was trimmed by 6 bases and J by 5 bases, leaving 13 bases between them. From germline, CDR1 is LNHDA and CDR2 SQIVND (reference sequence). This CDR3 comprises 14 residues.

This clone has only one observation. The V and J genes are TRBV25-1 and TRBJ2-3; perhaps TRBD1 as D (6 bases). There are 16 residues in the CDR3. With 4 bases removed from V and 0 bases from J, the gap between germline ends came to 14 bases. The germline gives CDR1 MGHDK, CDR2 SYGVNS. The CDR3 protein is CASSVRAGASTDTQYF. The CDR3 DNA is TGTGCCAGCAGTGTCAGGGCAGGGGCTAGCACAGATACGCAGTATTTT.